This T cell receptor beta chain is from a study of CXCR3-negative and CXCR3-positive naive CD8 T cells. The study's findings and limits: Naive cells used TRBV-TRBJ genes in much the same way whether CXCR3-negative or CXCR3-positive; memory cells did not. Fresh PBMCs served for most assays, and CXCR3 expression fell partially after cryopreservation. Across naive subsets, surface CD5 expression was comparable, and TCR strength was inferred from properties of the TRB CDR3.

The CDR3 runs to 15 residues. Germline CDR1 and CDR2: SGHAT and FQNNGV. The sorting of each CD8+ T cell subset was done in triplicate, at 300,000 cells each. Researchers prepared the TRB cDNA libraries using 5' RACE with UMI labels. Using the 5' RACE reads, TCRdb records one entry per CDR3 protein without DNA. The data include about 28,000 distinct CDR3 sequences; the top ten clones carry roughly 10%. As regards this clonotype: Its antigen remains unknown.

Sequencing was carried out using memory CD8+ T cells from blood. This sequence joins TRBV11-2 and TRBJ2-7; there is no DNA to check the TCRdb D call of TRBD2. This clonotype was obtained from a human donor in good health. Some clones in this sample may be carry-over from other donors' samples. The CDR3 spells CASSSASGGFYEQYF.